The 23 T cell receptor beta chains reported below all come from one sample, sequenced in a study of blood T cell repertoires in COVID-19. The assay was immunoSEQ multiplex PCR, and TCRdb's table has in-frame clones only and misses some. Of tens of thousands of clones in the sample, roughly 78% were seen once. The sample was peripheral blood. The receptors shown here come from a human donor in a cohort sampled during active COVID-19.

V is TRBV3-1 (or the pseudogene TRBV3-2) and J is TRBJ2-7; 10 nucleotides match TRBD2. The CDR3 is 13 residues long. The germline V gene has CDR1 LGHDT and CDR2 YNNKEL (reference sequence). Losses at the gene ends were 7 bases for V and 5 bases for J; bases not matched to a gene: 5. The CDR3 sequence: CASTAGGPNEQYF. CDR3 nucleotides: TGTGCCAGCACAGCGGGGGGGCCAAACGAGCAGTACTTC.

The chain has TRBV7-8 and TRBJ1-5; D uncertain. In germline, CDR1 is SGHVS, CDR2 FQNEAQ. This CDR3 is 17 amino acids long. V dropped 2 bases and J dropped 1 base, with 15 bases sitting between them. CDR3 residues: CASSLFLAGLSNQPQHF. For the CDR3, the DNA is TGTGCCAGCAGCTTATTTCTGGCAGGACTGAGCAATCAGCCCCAGCATTTT.

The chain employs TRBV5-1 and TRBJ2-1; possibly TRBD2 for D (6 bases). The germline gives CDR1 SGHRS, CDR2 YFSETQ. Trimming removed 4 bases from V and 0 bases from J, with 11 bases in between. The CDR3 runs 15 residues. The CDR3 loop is CASSLGGSSYNEQFF. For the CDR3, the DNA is TGCGCCAGCAGCCTCGGGGGTAGCTCCTACAATGAGCAGTTCTTC.

The CDR3 region is CASSIGGLTNEKLFF. CDR3 nucleotides: TGTGCCAGTAGTATAGGAGGATTAACTAATGAAAAACTGTTTTTT. The V call is TRBV19, the J call TRBJ1-4; D gene ambiguous. This CDR3 has 15 amino acids. The V and J ends lost 1 base and 1 base respectively, with 7 bases between them. Per germline, CDR1 LNHDA and CDR2 SQIVND (reference sequence).

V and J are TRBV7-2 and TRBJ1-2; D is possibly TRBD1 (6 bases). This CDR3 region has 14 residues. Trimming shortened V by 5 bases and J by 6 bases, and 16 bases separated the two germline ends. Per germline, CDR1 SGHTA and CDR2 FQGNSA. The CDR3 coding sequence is TGTGCCAGCAGCGCCCGGGGGGGCACGGATGGCTACACCTTC. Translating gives CASSARGGTDGYTF. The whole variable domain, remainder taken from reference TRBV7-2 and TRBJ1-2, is GAGVSQSPSNKVTEKGKDVELRCDPISGHTALYWYRQSLGQGLEFLIYFQGNSAPDKSGLPSDRFSAERTGGSVSTLTIQRTQQEDSAVYLCASSARGGTDGYTFGSGTRLTVV.

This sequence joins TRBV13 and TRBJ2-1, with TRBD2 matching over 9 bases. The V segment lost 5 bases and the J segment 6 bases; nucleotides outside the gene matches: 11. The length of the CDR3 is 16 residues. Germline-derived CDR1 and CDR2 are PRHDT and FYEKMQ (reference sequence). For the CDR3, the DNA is TGTGCCAGCAGCCAAGAGCGGGGGGCCAAACCCAATGAGCAGTTCTTC. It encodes CASSQERGAKPNEQFF.

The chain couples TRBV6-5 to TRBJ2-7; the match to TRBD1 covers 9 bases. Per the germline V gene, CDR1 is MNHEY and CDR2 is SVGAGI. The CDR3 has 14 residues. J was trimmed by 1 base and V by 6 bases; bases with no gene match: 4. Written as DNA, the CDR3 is TGTGCCAGCAGCCGACAGGGGGATTCCTACGAGCAGTACTTC. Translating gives CASSRQGDSYEQYF.

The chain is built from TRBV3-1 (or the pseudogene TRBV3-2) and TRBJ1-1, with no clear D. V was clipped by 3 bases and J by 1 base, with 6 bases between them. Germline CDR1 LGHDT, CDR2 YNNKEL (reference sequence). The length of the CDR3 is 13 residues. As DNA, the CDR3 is TGTGCCAGCAGCCAGCTCGGGAACACTGAAGCTTTCTTT. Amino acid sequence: CASSQLGNTEAFF.

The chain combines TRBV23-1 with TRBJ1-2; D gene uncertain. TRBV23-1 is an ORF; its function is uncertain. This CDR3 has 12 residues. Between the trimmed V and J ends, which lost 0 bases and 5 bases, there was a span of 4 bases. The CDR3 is CASSQSSYGYTF. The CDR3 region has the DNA TGCGCCAGCAGTCAATCATCTTATGGCTACACCTTC.

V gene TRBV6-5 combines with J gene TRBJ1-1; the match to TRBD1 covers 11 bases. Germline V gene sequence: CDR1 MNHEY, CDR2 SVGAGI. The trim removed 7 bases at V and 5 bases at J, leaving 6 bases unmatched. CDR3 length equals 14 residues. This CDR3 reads CASIRDRGFTEAFF. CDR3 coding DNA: TGTGCCAGCATCCGGGACAGGGGGTTTACTGAAGCTTTCTTT.

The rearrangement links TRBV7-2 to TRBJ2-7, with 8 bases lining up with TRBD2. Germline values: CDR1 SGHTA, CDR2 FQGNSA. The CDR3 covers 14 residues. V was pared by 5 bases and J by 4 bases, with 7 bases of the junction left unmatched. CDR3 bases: TGTGCCAGCAGCAGCCCCGGCGGGAGGTACGAGCAGTACTTC. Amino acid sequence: CASSSPGGRYEQYF.

CDR3 sequence (DNA): TGTGCCAGCAGAGACAGCTTACGCGAGCAGTACTTC. Residues: CASRDSLREQYF. The V gene is TRBV25-1, the J gene TRBJ2-7; maybe TRBD1 (5 bases). Trimming removed 6 bases at V and 6 bases at J, with 12 bases between. The CDR3 totals 12 residues. The germline CDR1 and CDR2 sequences are MGHDK and SYGVNS.

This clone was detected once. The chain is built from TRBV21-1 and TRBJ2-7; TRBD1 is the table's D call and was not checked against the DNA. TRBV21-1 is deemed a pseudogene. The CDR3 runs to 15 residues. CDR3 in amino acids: CASSKVETGGYEQYF. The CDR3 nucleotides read TGTGCCAGCAGCAAAGTCGAGACAGGGGGATACGAGCAGTACTTC.

CDR3 nucleotides: TGTGCCAGCAGCCGGCGGACTGGCGTCTCAGATACGCAGTATTTT. Its translation: CASSRRTGVSDTQYF. V is TRBV5-6 and J is TRBJ2-3; tentatively, D is TRBD2 (5 bases). The CDR3 runs to 15 residues. The germline V and J ends were trimmed by 4 bases and 4 bases, with 16 bases remaining between them. Germline CDR1 reads SGHDT; CDR2 reads YYEEEE.

CDR3 nucleotide sequence: TGTGCCAGCAGTTACCTACCGGGACAGGGCATGAAGACCCAGTACTTC. It encodes CASSYLPGQGMKTQYF. This rearrangement joins TRBV6-2 or TRBV6-3 to TRBJ2-5, with TRBD1 identical over 9 bases. The CDR3 totals 16 residues. Per germline, CDR1 MNHEY and CDR2 SVGEGT. With V trimmed by 2 bases and J by 6 bases, 10 bases remained unmatched.

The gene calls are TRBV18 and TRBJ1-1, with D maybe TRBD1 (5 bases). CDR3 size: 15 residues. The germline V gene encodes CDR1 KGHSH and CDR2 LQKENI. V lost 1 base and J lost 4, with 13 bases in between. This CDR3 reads CASSPLGGVRTEAFF. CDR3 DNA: TGTGCCAGCTCACCACTCGGGGGGGTCCGCACTGAAGCTTTCTTT.

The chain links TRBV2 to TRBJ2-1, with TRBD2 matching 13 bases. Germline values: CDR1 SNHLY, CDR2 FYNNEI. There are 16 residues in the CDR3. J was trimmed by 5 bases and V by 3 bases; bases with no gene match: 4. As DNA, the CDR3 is TGTGCCAGCAGTGATATACTAGCGGGGGGGAACAATGAGCAGTTCTTC. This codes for CASSDILAGGNNEQFF.

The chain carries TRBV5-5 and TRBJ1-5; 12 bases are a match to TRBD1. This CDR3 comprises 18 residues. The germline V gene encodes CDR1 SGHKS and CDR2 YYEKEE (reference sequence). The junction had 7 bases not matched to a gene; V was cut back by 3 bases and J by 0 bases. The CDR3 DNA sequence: TGTGCCAGCAGCTCCACCGGGACAGGGGGCTTTAGCAATCAGCCCCAGCATTTT. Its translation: CASSSTGTGGFSNQPQHF.

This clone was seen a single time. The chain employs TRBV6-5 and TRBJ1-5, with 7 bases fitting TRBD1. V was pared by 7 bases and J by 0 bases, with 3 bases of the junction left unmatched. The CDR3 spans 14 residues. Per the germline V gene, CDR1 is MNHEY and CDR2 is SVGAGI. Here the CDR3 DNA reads TGTGCCAGCAACGACAGGGATAGCAATCAGCCCCAGCATTTT. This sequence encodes CASNDRDSNQPQHF.

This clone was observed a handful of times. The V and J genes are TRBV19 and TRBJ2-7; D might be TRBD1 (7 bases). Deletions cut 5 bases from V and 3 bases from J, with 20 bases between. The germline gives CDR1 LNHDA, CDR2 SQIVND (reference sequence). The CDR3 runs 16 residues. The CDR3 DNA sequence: TGTGCCAGTAGTGCCCATCGGCGACAGGGAGGCTACGAGCAGTACTTC. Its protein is CASSAHRRQGGYEQYF.

CDR3 sequence: CASGKYVEDTEAFF. The CDR3 DNA sequence: TGTGCCAGCGGAAAATACGTCGAGGACACTGAAGCTTTCTTT. The rearrangement joins TRBV6-6 to TRBJ1-1; D gene uncertain. Per the germline V gene, CDR1 is MNHNY and CDR2 is SVGAGI (reference sequence). V was clipped by 8 bases and J by 3 bases, with 16 bases between them. There are 14 residues in the CDR3.

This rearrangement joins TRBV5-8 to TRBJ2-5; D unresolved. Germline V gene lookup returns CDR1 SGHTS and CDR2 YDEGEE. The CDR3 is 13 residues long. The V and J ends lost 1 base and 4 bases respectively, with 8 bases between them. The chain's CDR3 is CASSLSNGETQYF. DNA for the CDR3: TGTGCCAGCAGCTTGTCTAATGGAGAGACCCAGTACTTC.

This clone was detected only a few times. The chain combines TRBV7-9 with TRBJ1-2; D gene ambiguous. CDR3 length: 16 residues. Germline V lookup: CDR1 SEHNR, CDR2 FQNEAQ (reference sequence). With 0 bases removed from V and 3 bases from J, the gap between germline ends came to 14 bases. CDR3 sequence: CASSLAEVRSDYGYTF. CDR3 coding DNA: TGTGCCAGCAGCTTAGCGGAGGTTCGTAGTGACTATGGCTACACCTTC.